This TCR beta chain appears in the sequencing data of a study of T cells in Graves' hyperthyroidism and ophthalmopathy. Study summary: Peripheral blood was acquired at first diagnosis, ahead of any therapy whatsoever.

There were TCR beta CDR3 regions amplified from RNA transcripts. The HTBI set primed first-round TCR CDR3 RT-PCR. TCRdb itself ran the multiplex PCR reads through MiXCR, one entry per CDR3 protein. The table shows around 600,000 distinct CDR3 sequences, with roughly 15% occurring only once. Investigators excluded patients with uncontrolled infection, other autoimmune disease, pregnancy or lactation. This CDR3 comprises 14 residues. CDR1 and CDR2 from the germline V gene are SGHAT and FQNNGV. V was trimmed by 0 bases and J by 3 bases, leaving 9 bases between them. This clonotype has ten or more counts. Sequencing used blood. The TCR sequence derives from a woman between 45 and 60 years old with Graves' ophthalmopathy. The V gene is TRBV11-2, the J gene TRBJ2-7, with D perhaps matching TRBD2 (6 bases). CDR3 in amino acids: CASSLELGGYEQYF. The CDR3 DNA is TGTGCCAGCAGCTTAGAATTGGGGGGCTACGAGCAGTACTTC. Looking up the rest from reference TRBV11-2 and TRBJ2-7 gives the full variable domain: EAGVAQSPRYKIIEKRQSVAFWCNPISGHATLYWYQQILGQGPKLLIQFQNNGVVDDSQLPKDRFSAERLKGVDSTLKIQPAKLEDSAVYLCASSLELGGYEQYFGPGTRLTVT.